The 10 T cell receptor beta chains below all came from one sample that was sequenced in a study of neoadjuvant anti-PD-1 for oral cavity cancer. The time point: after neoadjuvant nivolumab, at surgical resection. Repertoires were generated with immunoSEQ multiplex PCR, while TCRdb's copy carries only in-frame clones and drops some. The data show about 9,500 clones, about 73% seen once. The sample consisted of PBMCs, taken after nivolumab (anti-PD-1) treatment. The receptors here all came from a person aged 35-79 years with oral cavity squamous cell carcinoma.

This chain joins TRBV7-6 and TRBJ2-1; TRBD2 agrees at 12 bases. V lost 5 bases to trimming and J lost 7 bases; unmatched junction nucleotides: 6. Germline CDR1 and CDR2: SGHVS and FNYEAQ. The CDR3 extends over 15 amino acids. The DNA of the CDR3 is TGTGCCAGCAGCCAAACTAGCGGGAGGAGGAATGAGCAGTTCTTC. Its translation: CASSQTSGRRNEQFF.

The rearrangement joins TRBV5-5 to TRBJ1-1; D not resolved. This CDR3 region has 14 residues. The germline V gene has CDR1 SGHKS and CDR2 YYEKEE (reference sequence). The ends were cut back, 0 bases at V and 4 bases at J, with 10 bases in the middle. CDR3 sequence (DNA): TGTGCCAGCAGCTTGGCCGGGCAGGTCACTGAAGCTTTCTTT. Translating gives CASSLAGQVTEAFF. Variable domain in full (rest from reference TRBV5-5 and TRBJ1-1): DAGVTQSPTHLIKTRGQQVTLRCSPISGHKSVSWYQQVLGQGPQFIFQYYEKEERGRGNFPDRFSARQFPNYSSELNVNALLLGDSALYLCASSLAGQVTEAFFGQGTRLTVV.

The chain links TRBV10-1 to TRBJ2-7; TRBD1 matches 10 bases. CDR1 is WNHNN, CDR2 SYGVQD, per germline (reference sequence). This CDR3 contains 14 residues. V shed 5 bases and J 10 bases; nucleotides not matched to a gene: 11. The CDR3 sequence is CASSTGTGESHQYF. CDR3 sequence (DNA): TGCGCCAGCAGTACCGGGACAGGGGAATCCCATCAGTACTTC.

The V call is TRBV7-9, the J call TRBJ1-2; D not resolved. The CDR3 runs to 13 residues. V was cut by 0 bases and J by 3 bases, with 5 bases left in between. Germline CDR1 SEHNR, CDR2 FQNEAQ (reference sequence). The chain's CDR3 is CASSLAEDYGYTF. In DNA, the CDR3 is TGTGCCAGCAGCTTAGCGGAGGACTATGGCTACACCTTC. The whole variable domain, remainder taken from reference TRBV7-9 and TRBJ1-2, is DTGVSQNPRHKITKRGQNVTFRCDPISEHNRLYWYRQTLGQGPEFLTYFQNEAQLEKSRLLSDRFSAERPKGSFSTLEIQRTEQGDSAMYLCASSLAEDYGYTFGSGTRLTVV.

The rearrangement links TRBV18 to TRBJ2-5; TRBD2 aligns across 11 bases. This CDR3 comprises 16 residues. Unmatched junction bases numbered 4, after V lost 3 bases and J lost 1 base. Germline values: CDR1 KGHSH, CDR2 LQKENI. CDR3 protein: CASSPKTSGVQETQYF. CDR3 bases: TGTGCCAGCTCACCTAAGACTAGCGGGGTCCAAGAGACCCAGTACTTC.

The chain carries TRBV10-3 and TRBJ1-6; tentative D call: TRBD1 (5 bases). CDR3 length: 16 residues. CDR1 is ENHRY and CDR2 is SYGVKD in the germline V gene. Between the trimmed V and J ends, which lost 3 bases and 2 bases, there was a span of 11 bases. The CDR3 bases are TGTGCCATCAGTGACAGGGTAGAGACCTATAATTCACCCCTCCACTTT. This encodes CAISDRVETYNSPLHF.

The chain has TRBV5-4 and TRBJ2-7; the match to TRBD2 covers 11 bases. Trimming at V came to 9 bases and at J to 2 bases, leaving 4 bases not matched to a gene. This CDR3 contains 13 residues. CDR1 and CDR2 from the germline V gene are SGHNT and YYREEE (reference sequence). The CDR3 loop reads CATQLAGAYEQYF. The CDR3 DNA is TGTGCCACCCAACTAGCGGGAGCCTACGAGCAGTACTTC.

The CDR3 DNA reads as TGTGCCAGTAGTCGCCCCGGGACAGGGATCTACGAGCAGTACTTC. Its translation is CASSRPGTGIYEQYF. The rearrangement uses TRBV19 and TRBJ2-7, with TRBD1 identical over 9 bases. The trim removed 5 bases at V and 3 bases at J, leaving 8 bases unmatched. The CDR3 consists of 15 residues. CDR1 and CDR2 (germline): LNHDA, SQIVND (reference sequence).

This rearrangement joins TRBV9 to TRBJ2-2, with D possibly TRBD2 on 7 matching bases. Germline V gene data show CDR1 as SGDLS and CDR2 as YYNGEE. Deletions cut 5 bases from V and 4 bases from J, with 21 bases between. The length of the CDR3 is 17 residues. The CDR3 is CASRGGEGPGITGELFF. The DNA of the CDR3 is TGTGCCAGCAGAGGGGGGGAGGGCCCCGGCATCACCGGGGAGCTGTTTTTT.

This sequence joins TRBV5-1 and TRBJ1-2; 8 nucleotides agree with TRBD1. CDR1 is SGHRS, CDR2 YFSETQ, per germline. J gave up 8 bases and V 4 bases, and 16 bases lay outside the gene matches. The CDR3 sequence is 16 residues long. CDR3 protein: CASSPQTGDGSWGYTF. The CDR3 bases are TGCGCCAGCAGCCCCCAGACAGGGGACGGGTCTTGGGGCTACACCTTC.